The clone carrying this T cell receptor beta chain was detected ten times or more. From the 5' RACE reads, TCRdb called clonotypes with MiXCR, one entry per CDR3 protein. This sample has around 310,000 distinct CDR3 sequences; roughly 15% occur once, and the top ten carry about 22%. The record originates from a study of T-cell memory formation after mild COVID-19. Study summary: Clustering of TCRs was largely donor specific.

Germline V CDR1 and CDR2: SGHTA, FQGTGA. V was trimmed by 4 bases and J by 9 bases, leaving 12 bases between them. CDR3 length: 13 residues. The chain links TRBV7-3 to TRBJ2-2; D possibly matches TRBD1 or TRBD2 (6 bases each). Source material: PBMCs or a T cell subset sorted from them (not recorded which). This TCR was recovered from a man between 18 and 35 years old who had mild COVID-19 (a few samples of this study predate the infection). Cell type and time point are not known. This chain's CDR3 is CASSSRGARELFF. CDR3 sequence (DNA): TGTGCCAGCAGCTCGAGGGGGGCGAGGGAGCTGTTTTTT.